Below are 9 T cell receptor beta chains sequenced from a single sample in a study of beta chain features in type 1 diabetes. The study reverse transcribed the entire isolated RNA, so it sequenced expressed TCRB transcripts. Libraries were prepared by immunoSEQ multiplex PCR; TCRdb keeps only in-frame clonotypes and omits some of them. The table shows about 160,000 clones, with around 7.9% occurring only once. These receptors' antigens are unknown. The study's findings and limits: Shortening that was moderate but significant affected the TCRB CDR3s of Type 1 diabetes patients in all four CD4+ subsets.

The sequenced sample was central memory CD4+ T cells from blood. Receptors originate from a man between 18 and 29 years old with type 1 diabetes.

The DNA of the CDR3 is TGTGCCAGTAGTTCCTCCGGGACTTCCTACAATGAGCAGTTCTTC. Its protein product is CASSSSGTSYNEQFF. The rearrangement links TRBV19 to TRBJ2-1, with a possible D match to TRBD2 (6 bases). V gave up 5 bases and J gave up 1 base, with 12 bases separating them. The CDR3 is 15 residues long. The germline V gene has CDR1 LNHDA and CDR2 SQIVND (reference sequence). The variable domain in full, completed from reference TRBV19 and TRBJ2-1, reads DGGITQSPKYLFRKEGQNVTLSCEQNLNHDAMYWYRQDPGQGLRLIYYSQIVNDFQKGDIAEGYSVSREKKESFPLTVTSAQKNPTAFYLCASSSSGTSYNEQFFGPGTRLTVL.

The V and J genes are TRBV28 and TRBJ2-7; 8 nucleotides line up with TRBD2. With 4 bases clipped from V and 2 bases from J, the junction kept 7 bases outside the gene matches. CDR1 and CDR2 (germline): MDHEN, SYDVKM. The CDR3 spans 15 residues. CDR3 sequence: CASSSASGYTYEQYF. The CDR3 DNA reads as TGTGCCAGCAGTTCCGCTAGCGGGTATACCTACGAGCAGTACTTC. The full variable domain, completed using reference TRBV28 and TRBJ2-7, is DVKVTQSSRYLVKRTGEKVFLECVQDMDHENMFWYRQDPGLGLRLIYFSYDVKMKEKGDIPEGYSVSREKKERFSLILESASTNQTSMYLCASSSASGYTYEQYFGPGTRLTVT.

The genes are TRBV10-3 and TRBJ2-7; TRBD1 agrees at 9 bases. Looked up from germline, CDR1 is ENHRY and CDR2 is SYGVKD. The CDR3 has 15 residues. Trimming took 4 bases from V and 2 from J; bases not matched to a gene: 6. CDR3 DNA: TGTGCCATCAGTGTTAGACAGGGGGGGACCTACGAGCAGTACTTC. Amino acid sequence: CAISVRQGGTYEQYF.

CDR3 loop: CASSPRQVLAKNIQYF. CDR3 bases: TGTGCCAGCTCACCACGACAGGTTTTAGCCAAAAACATTCAGTACTTC. The chain carries TRBV18 and TRBJ2-4; D perhaps matches TRBD1 (6 bases). V was clipped by 1 base and J by 0 bases, with 10 bases between them. This CDR3 has 16 residues. Per germline, CDR1 KGHSH and CDR2 LQKENI. Using reference TRBV18 and TRBJ2-4 for the parts outside the CDR3, the full variable domain is NAGVMQNPRHLVRRRGQEARLRCSPMKGHSHVYWYRQLPEEGLKFMVYLQKENIIDESGMPKERFSAEFPKEGPSILRIQQVVRGDSAAYFCASSPRQVLAKNIQYFGAGTRLSVL.

The table lists this clone with a few counts. The V and J genes are TRBV12-2 and TRBJ1-1; no check of the table's D call, TRBD1, against the DNA was made. TRBV12-2 is labeled a pseudogene. The CDR3 consists of 17 residues. Here the CDR3 reads CASRPAGTVKMNTEAFF. DNA of the CDR3: TGTGCAAGTCGCCCAGCCGGGACAGTGAAAATGAACACTGAAGCTTTCTTT.

This clone occurred a few times. The V and J genes are TRBV5-5 and TRBJ2-7; 8 nucleotides align to TRBD1. Germline assignment: CDR1 SGHKS and CDR2 YYEKEE (reference sequence). This CDR3 is built from 16 residues. J gave up 2 bases and V 2 bases, and 9 bases lay outside the gene matches. The CDR3: CASSFPDGTGAYEQYF. CDR3 nucleotides: TGTGCCAGCAGCTTCCCCGATGGGACAGGAGCCTACGAGCAGTACTTC.

This clone was detected only a few times. The chain combines TRBV25-1 with TRBJ1-4, with D perhaps matching TRBD1 (6 bases). Trimming pared 8 bases from V and 8 bases from J, leaving 18 bases between. CDR1 and CDR2 from the germline V gene are MGHDK and SYGVNS. There are 14 residues in the CDR3. The CDR3 DNA reads as TGTGCCAGCCAAGACAGGTCGACGGAGGAAAAACTGTTTTTT. Protein: CASQDRSTEEKLFF.

This clone was seen a few times. This sequence joins TRBV15 and TRBJ2-6; D gene uncertain. The V and J ends lost 4 bases and 4 bases respectively, with 20 bases between them. Germline loops: CDR1 LNHNV, CDR2 YYDKDF (reference sequence). This CDR3 comprises 18 residues. CDR3 residues: CATSITHQAVSGANVLTF. The CDR3 DNA sequence: TGTGCCACCAGCATTACCCACCAGGCCGTTTCGGGGGCCAACGTCCTGACTTTC.

This rearrangement joins TRBV10-3 to TRBJ1-5, with 7 bases matching TRBD1. Unmatched junction bases numbered 5, after V lost 6 bases and J lost 3 bases. This CDR3 is 14 amino acids long. Germline loops: CDR1 ENHRY, CDR2 SYGVKD. The CDR3, as DNA: TGTGCCATCAGCCAAGACAGGGACAATCAGCCCCAGCATTTT. Its protein product is CAISQDRDNQPQHF.